This TCR beta chain was captured by sequencing in a study of CXCR3-negative and CXCR3-positive naive CD8 T cells. Study at large: Cumulative TRB read yield was around 140 million, averaging about 1.5 +/- 0.3 million per library. Study conclusions and caveats: Memory CD8+ cells had much lower diversity, and both naive subsets had comparably high diversity. TRB CDR3s were more hydrophobic in CXCR3-positive than in CXCR3-negative naive cells. With respect to TRBV-TRBJ usage, naive CXCR3-negative and CXCR3-positive cells were similar; memory differed. CXCR3 expression dropped partially after cryopreservation, and most assays relied on fresh PBMCs.

As for this clonotype: The antigen remains unidentified.

Libraries were UMI-labeled 5' RACE TRB cDNA. TCRdb re-analyzed the 5' RACE reads; it lists each CDR3 protein once, without DNA. In all, the sample yields approximately 130,000 distinct CDR3 sequences. The source is a human donor in good health. Some clones in this sample may be carry-over from other donors' samples. Sequenced: naive CXCR3+ CD8+ T cells from blood. Stated subset: CD45RO-CCR7+CD27+CD95- naive CD8+ T cells expressing CXCR3 (TNR3+).

The CDR3 sequence is CASSLEGHSKDEQYF. The V call is TRBV5-1, the J call TRBJ2-7; absent DNA, TCRdb's TRBD1 call cannot be checked. The CDR3 spans 15 residues. Germline CDR1 and CDR2: SGHRS and YFSETQ.